This TCR beta chain was observed in a study of cytomegalovirus exposure and HLA in healthy donors. General observations from the study: Later work found that TCR association rates differed between HLA loci; DRB1 had the most and HLA-C the fewest. Across donors, presence/absence analyses took sequencing depth to be roughly uniform. A few V segments could not be told apart, such as TRBV6-2 and TRBV6-3, and were left out.

CDR3 length: 15 amino acids. Trimming at V came to 6 bases and at J to 6 bases, leaving 9 bases not matched to a gene. CDR1 is MNHEY, CDR2 SVGAGI, per germline. As concerns this clone: What it recognizes is unknown.

Vbeta (60) and Jbeta (13) primers were used in the PCR. Repertoires were generated with immunoSEQ multiplex PCR, while TCRdb's copy carries only in-frame clones and drops some. The data show some 70,000 clones, approximately 70% seen once. Healthy bone marrow donors supplied every sample. The V and J genes are TRBV6-5 and TRBJ2-1, with 9 bases that match TRBD1. Sequences were obtained from PBMCs. This sequence was found in a male donor in good health and CMV-seropositive. CDR3 nucleotide sequence: TGTGCCAGCAGGGCTAACAGGGGGCCTAGCAATGAGCAGTTCTTC. Protein sequence: CASRANRGPSNEQFF.